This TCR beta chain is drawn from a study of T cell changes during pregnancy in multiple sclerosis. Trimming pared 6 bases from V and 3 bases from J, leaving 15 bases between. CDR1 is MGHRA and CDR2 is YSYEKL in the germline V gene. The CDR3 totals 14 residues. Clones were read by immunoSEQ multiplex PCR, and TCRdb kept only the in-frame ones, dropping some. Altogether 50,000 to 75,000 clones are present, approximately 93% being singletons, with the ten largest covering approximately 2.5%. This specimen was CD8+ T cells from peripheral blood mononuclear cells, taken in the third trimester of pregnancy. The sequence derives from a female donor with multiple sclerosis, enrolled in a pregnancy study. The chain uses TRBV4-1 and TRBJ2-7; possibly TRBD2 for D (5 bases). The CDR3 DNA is TGCGCCAGCAGGGAGGCGGATGCGCGCTACGAGCAGTACTTC. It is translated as CASREADARYEQYF.